This TCR beta chain was identified during a study of cytomegalovirus exposure and HLA in healthy donors. Findings and limits, study-wide: The authors later found TCR association rates varying by HLA locus, with DRB1 most and HLA-C fewest. TCR beta chain V- and J-gene trimming was linked, in a later analysis, to a missense variant in DCLRE1C. HLA allele associations emerged for roughly 16,000 TCR beta sequences in a later analysis, at 0.05 false discovery rate.

PCR amplification relied on 60 Vbeta primers (plus 13 Jbeta primers). Some clones are missing from TCRdb's copy, which holds only in-frame ones; the method was immunoSEQ multiplex PCR. This sample carries around 55,000 clones, with roughly 9.6% going to the ten biggest clones. Note on this clone: What it binds is unknown.

CDR3 length: 14 amino acids. The ends were cut back, 5 bases at V and 2 bases at J, with 14 bases in the middle. Germline CDR1 is SGHRS and CDR2 is YFSETQ. This sequence originates from a man aged 50-60 years in good health and CMV-seropositive. J is TRBJ2-7 and V is TRBV5-1, with D perhaps matching TRBD2 (6 bases). Sequencing input: PBMCs. CDR3 in amino acids: CASRGTGDAYEQYF. CDR3 DNA sequence: TGCGCCAGCAGGGGGACGGGGGACGCCTACGAGCAGTACTTC.